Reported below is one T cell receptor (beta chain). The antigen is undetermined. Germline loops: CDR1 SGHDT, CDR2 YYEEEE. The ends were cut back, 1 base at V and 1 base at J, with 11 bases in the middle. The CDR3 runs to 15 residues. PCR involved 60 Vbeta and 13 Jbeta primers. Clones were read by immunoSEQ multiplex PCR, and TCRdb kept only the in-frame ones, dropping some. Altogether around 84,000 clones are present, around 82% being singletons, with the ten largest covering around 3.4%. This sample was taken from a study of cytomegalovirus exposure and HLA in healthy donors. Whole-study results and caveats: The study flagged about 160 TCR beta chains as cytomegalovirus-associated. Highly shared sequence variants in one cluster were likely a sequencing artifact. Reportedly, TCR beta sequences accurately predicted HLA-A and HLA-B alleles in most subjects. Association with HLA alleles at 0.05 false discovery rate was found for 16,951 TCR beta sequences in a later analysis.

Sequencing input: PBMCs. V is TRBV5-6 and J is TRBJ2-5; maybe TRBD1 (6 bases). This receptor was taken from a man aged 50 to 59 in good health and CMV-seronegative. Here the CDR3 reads CASSLSRTAQETQYF. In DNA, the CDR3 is TGTGCCAGCAGCTTGAGCAGGACAGCCCAAGAGACCCAGTACTTC.